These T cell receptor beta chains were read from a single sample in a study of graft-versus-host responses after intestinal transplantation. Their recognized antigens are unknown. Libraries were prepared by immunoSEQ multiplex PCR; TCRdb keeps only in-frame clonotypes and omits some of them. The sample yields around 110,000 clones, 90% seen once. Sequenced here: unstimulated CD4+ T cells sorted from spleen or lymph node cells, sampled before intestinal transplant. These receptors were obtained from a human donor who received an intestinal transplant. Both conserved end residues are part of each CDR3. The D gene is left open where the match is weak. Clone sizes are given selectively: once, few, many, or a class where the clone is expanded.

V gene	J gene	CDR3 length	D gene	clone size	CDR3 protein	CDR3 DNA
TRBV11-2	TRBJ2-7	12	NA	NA	CASSLDRGEQYF	TGTGCCAGCAGCTTAGATCGGGGCGAGCAGTACTTC
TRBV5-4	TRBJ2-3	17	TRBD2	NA	CASSLRLAGVGTDTQYF	TGTGCCAGCAGCTTGCGACTAGCGGGGGTGGGCACAGATACGCAGTATTTT
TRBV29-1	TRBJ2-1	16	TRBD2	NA	CSVNGGRGFSYNEQFF	TGCAGCGTGAACGGGGGGAGGGGCTTCTCCTACAATGAGCAGTTCTTC
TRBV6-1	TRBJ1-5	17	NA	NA	CASSGGSRRMRDQPQHF	TGTGCCAGCAGTGGGGGAAGTAGGCGCATGAGGGATCAGCCCCAGCATTTT
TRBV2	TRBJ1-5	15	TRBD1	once	CASRTGTGGNQPQHF	TGTGCCAGCAGAACCGGGACAGGGGGCAATCAGCCCCAGCATTTT
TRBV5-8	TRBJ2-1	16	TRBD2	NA	CASSSHLAGVYNEQFF	TGTGCCAGCAGCAGCCACCTAGCGGGAGTCTACAATGAGCAGTTCTTC
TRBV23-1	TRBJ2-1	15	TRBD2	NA	CASSQRLAGYNEQFF	TGCGCCAGCAGTCAAAGACTAGCGGGATACAATGAGCAGTTCTTC
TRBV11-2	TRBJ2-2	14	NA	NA	CASSLFRVTGELFF	TGTGCCAGCAGCTTATTCCGGGTCACCGGGGAGCTGTTTTTT
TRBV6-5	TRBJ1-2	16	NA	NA	CASSSGLGRQGHGYTF	TGTGCCAGCAGTTCAGGCCTGGGGAGGCAGGGACATGGCTACACCTTC
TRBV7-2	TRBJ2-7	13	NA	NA	CASGPSVAYEQYF	TGTGCCAGCGGTCCTTCCGTCGCCTACGAGCAGTACTTC
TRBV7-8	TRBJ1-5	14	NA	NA	CASSLGTVNQPQHF	TGTGCCAGCAGCTTAGGGACAGTCAATCAGCCCCAGCATTTT
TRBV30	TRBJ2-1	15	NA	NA	CAWSLTGLKHDEQFF	TGTGCCTGGAGTTTGACAGGTTTGAAACACGATGAGCAGTTCTTC
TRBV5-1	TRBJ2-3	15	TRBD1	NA	CASSPGQGRTDTQYF	TGCGCCAGCAGCCCCGGACAGGGGAGGACAGATACGCAGTATTTT
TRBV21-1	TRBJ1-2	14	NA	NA	CASSKVFGVVVYTF	TGTGCCAGCAGCAAAGTTTTCGGGGTAGTTGTCTACACCTTC
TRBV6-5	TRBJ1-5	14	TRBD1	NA	CASSPQGPNQPQHF	TGTGCCAGCAGCCCACAGGGGCCCAATCAGCCCCAGCATTTT
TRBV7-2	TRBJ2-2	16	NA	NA	CASSLDRVPDTGELFF	TGTGCCAGCAGCTTAGACAGGGTTCCGGACACCGGGGAGCTGTTTTTT
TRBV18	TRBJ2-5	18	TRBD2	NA	CASSPLAGVRVGQETQYF	TGTGCCAGCTCACCATTAGCGGGAGTGCGAGTCGGCCAAGAGACCCAGTACTTC
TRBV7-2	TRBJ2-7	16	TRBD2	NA	CASSAVFRTSSYEQYF	TGTGCCAGCAGCGCGGTCTTCAGGACTAGCTCCTACGAGCAGTACTTC
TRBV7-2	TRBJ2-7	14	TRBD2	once	CASSASGGAHEQYF	TGTGCCAGCAGCGCCAGCGGGGGGGCCCACGAGCAGTACTTC
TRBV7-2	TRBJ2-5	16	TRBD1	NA	CASSAFGQGAQETQYF	TGTGCCAGCAGCGCTTTCGGACAGGGGGCACAAGAGACCCAGTACTTC
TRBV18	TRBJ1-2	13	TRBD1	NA	CASSFQGGDGYTF	TGTGCCAGCTCATTCCAGGGGGGCGACGGCTACACCTTC
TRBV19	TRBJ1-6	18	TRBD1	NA	CASRPGQGGSSYNSPLHF	TGTGCCAGTAGACCTGGACAGGGTGGGAGCTCCTATAATTCACCCCTCCACTTT
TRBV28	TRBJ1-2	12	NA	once	CASKTADYGYTF	TGTGCCAGCAAGACAGCCGACTATGGCTACACCTTC
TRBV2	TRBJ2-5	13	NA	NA	CASGYRVEETQYF	TGTGCCAGCGGCTACAGGGTTGAGGAGACCCAGTACTTC
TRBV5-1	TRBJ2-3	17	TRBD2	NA	CASSPAILAGTTDTQYF	TGCGCCAGCAGCCCTGCCATACTAGCGGGAACCACAGATACGCAGTATTTT
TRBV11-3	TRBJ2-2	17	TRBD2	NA	CASSLGTSGDNTGELFF	TGTGCCAGCAGCCTGGGCACTAGCGGGGACAACACCGGGGAGCTGTTTTTT
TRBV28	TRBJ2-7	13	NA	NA	CASMAGVVYEQYF	TGTGCCAGCATGGCAGGGGTAGTCTACGAGCAGTACTTC
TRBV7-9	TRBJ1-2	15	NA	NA	CASSLAGGSNYGYTF	TGTGCCAGCAGCTTAGCCGGAGGATCAAACTATGGCTACACCTTC
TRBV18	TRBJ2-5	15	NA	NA	CASSLKAQGTETQYF	TGTGCCAGCTCACTAAAGGCCCAGGGCACCGAGACCCAGTACTTC
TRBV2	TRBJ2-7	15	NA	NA	CASSEIGTASYEQYF	TGTGCCAGCAGTGAAATCGGCACAGCTTCCTACGAGCAGTACTTC